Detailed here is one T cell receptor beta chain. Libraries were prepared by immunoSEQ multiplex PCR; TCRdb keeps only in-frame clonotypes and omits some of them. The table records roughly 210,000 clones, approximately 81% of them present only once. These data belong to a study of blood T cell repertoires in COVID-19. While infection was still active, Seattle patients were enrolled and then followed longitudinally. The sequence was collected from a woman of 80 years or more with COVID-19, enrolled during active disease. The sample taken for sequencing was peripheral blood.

The CDR3 coding sequence is TGTGCCAGCAGTGACGGGACAAGGGGCTACACCTTC. Its translation: CASSDGTRGYTF. The chain uses TRBV6-4 and TRBJ1-2, with TRBD1 as a possible D gene (6 bases). CDR1 and CDR2 (germline): MRHNA, SNTAGT. Trimming shortened V by 2 bases and J by 8 bases, and 9 bases separated the two germline ends. The CDR3 has 12 residues.